Each of the 32 T cell receptor beta chains below was sequenced from the same sample in a study of blood T cell repertoires in COVID-19. Libraries were prepared by immunoSEQ multiplex PCR; TCRdb keeps only in-frame clonotypes and omits some of them. The data hold about 150,000 clones, with around 80% observed a single time. Sequenced material: peripheral blood. All receptors come from a man between 60 and 75 years old with acute or convalescent COVID-19.

The chain has TRBV6-5 and TRBJ2-7, with 7 bases that match TRBD1. The CDR3 runs 14 residues. V gave up 6 bases and J gave up 0 bases; unmatched junction bases: 5. Germline V lookup: CDR1 MNHEY, CDR2 SVGAGI. The CDR3 nucleotides read TGTGCCAGCAGGGCACAGGGGTTCTCCTACGAGCAGTACTTC. It yields the protein CASRAQGFSYEQYF.

This chain connects TRBV5-1 to TRBJ2-3, with D perhaps TRBD1 (5 bases). CDR3 size: 15 residues. Germline loops: CDR1 SGHRS, CDR2 YFSETQ. The V end was cut by 3 bases, the J end by 2 bases, with 13 bases between. This chain's CDR3 is CASSSAPGNTDTQYF. Written as DNA, the CDR3 is TGCGCCAGCAGCTCGGCGCCAGGGAACACAGATACGCAGTATTTT.

V is TRBV28 and J is TRBJ2-2, with 12 bases matching TRBD2. This CDR3 comprises 17 residues. The V gene's germline CDR1 is MDHEN and CDR2 SYDVKM. V shed 3 bases, J shed 4 bases, and the junction held 6 bases outside the gene matches. This CDR3 reads CASSFPSGRASTGELFF. Here the CDR3 DNA reads TGTGCCAGCAGTTTCCCTAGCGGGAGGGCCAGCACCGGGGAGCTGTTTTTT. Supplemented by reference TRBV28 and TRBJ2-2, the full variable domain reads DVKVTQSSRYLVKRTGEKVFLECVQDMDHENMFWYRQDPGLGLRLIYFSYDVKMKEKGDIPEGYSVSREKKERFSLILESASTNQTSMYLCASSFPSGRASTGELFFGEGSRLTVL.

The chain combines TRBV6-1 with TRBJ1-2; possibly TRBD1 for D (6 bases). The CDR3 sequence is 13 residues long. Germline CDR1 reads MNHNS; CDR2 reads SASEGT. Trimming took 2 bases from V and 4 from J, leaving 8 bases between them. The CDR3 DNA reads TGTGCCAGCAGTGAAACAGGGACCTATGGCTACACCTTC. It translates to CASSETGTYGYTF.

The CDR3 is CASSQDRHRETQYF. The CDR3 nucleotides are TGCGCCAGCAGCCAAGATCGACACAGGGAGACCCAGTACTTC. The rearrangement uses TRBV4-3 and TRBJ2-5, with a possible D match to TRBD1 (5 bases). Germline V gene sequence: CDR1 LGHNA, CDR2 YSLEER. The V end was cut by 0 bases, the J end by 5 bases, with 10 bases between. The CDR3 runs 14 residues.

This sequence joins TRBV7-9 and TRBJ1-3; perhaps TRBD1 as D (6 bases). Germline V gives CDR1 SEHNR, CDR2 FQNEAQ (reference sequence). The CDR3 totals 18 residues. The ends were cut back, 5 bases at V and 5 bases at J, with 25 bases in the middle. The CDR3: CASSITLARTALRNTIYF. The CDR3 DNA follows: TGTGCCAGCAGCATAACTCTTGCTAGGACAGCTCTACGAAACACCATATATTTT.

V gene TRBV28 combines with J gene TRBJ2-4; the D gene is possibly TRBD2 (5 bases). The CDR3 consists of 16 residues. The germline CDR1 and CDR2 sequences are MDHEN and SYDVKM. V dropped 2 bases and J dropped 0 bases, with 11 bases sitting between them. CDR3 loop: CASSLSPGIAKNIQYF. The DNA of the CDR3 is TGTGCCAGCAGTTTAAGTCCGGGAATAGCCAAAAACATTCAGTACTTC.

The chain carries TRBV7-2 and TRBJ2-7; 10 nucleotides align to TRBD2. V gave up 1 base and J gave up 2 bases; unmatched junction bases: 11. Germline V lookup: CDR1 SGHTA, CDR2 FQGNSA. CDR3 length: 18 residues. The CDR3: CASSLDVGVAGGPYEQYF. The CDR3 coding sequence is TGTGCCAGCAGCTTAGATGTAGGAGTAGCGGGAGGCCCCTACGAGCAGTACTTC.

This sequence joins TRBV2 and TRBJ1-6; D is uncertain. CDR1 and CDR2 from the germline V gene are SNHLY and FYNNEI. Trimming stripped 6 bases from V and 0 bases from J, with 6 bases between. This CDR3 contains 14 residues. In DNA form, the CDR3 reads TGTGCCAGCAGGCTTAGCTCCTATAATTCACCCCTCCACTTT. Its translation is CASRLSSYNSPLHF.

The CDR3 DNA reads as TGTGCTAGTGTCTTAGCGGGGGGGGTTCGGAATGAGCAGTTCTTC. Translated: CASVLAGGVRNEQFF. The V and J genes are TRBV12-5 and TRBJ2-1; TRBD2 matches 11 bases. Germline-derived CDR1 and CDR2 are LGHNT and FRNRAP. The ends lost 7 bases at V and 7 bases at J; junction bases unmatched: 9. CDR3 length equals 15 residues.

This clone was detected a few times. The chain recombines TRBV11-2 with TRBJ2-7; 10 positions match TRBD1. CDR1 is SGHAT and CDR2 is FQNNGV in the germline V gene. This CDR3 has 14 residues. With 1 base clipped from V and 6 bases from J, the junction kept 3 bases outside the gene matches. The CDR3 region is CASSLVRDRGEQYF. CDR3 nucleotides: TGTGCCAGCAGCTTAGTCCGGGACAGGGGCGAGCAGTACTTC.

This chain joins TRBV5-1 and TRBJ1-2; TRBD1 is a possible D gene (6 bases). From germline, CDR1 is SGHRS and CDR2 YFSETQ. Trimming shortened V by 0 bases and J by 8 bases, and 14 bases separated the two germline ends. The CDR3 covers 14 residues. CDR3 bases: TGCGCCAGCAGCTTGGGGACAGTATCAGCGGGCTACACCTTC. Translation: CASSLGTVSAGYTF.

The rearrangement uses TRBV5-4 and TRBJ1-2; D is unresolved. CDR1 is SGHNT, CDR2 YYREEE, per germline (reference sequence). Trimming left V 1 base short and J 4 bases short, with 11 bases between. The CDR3 extends over 14 amino acids. In DNA form, the CDR3 reads TGTGCCAGCAGCTTGTCCGTTTCCCTCTATGGCTACACCTTC. It is translated as CASSLSVSLYGYTF.

The chain employs TRBV9 and TRBJ1-1; a weak D match, TRBD1 (5 bases). CDR1 and CDR2 (germline): SGDLS, YYNGEE. This CDR3 has 16 amino acids. The germline V and J ends were trimmed by 6 bases and 1 base, with 19 bases remaining between them. The CDR3 sequence is CASNGGTGTTNTEAFF. The CDR3 DNA sequence: TGTGCCAGCAACGGGGGGACCGGGACCACGAACACTGAAGCTTTCTTT.

The V and J genes are TRBV4-1 and TRBJ1-3; D not resolved. Germline CDR1 MGHRA, CDR2 YSYEKL. Between the trimmed V and J ends, which lost 8 bases and 4 bases, there was a span of 27 bases. The CDR3 is made up of 18 amino acids. CDR3 coding DNA: TGCGCCAGCTCGATGGGGATTTTTTCCCTGGAGGCCGGAAACACCATATATTTT. Protein: CASSMGIFSLEAGNTIYF.

V is TRBV4-2 and J is TRBJ1-5; no clear D gene. The germline gives CDR1 LGHNA, CDR2 YNFKEQ. Trimming stripped 0 bases from V and 2 bases from J, with 8 bases between. CDR3 length equals 15 residues. The CDR3 is CASSQDGGGNQPQHF. CDR3 DNA sequence: TGTGCCAGCAGCCAAGATGGAGGTGGCAATCAGCCCCAGCATTTT.

The chain couples TRBV19 to TRBJ1-5; perhaps TRBD1 as D (5 bases). The CDR3 runs to 15 residues. The V and J ends lost 3 bases and 0 bases respectively, with 9 bases between them. Germline V gives CDR1 LNHDA, CDR2 SQIVND (reference sequence). In DNA, the CDR3 is TGTGCCAGTAGTATGGGGACTTTTAGCAATCAGCCCCAGCATTTT. Its protein is CASSMGTFSNQPQHF. The full variable domain, completed using reference TRBV19 and TRBJ1-5, is DGGITQSPKYLFRKEGQNVTLSCEQNLNHDAMYWYRQDPGQGLRLIYYSQIVNDFQKGDIAEGYSVSREKKESFPLTVTSAQKNPTAFYLCASSMGTFSNQPQHFGDGTRLSIL.

V is TRBV6-4 and J is TRBJ2-3, with TRBD2 identical over 8 bases. Unmatched junction bases numbered 2, after V lost 3 bases and J lost 0 bases. The CDR3 is made up of 15 amino acids. Germline loops: CDR1 MRHNA, CDR2 SNTAGT. CDR3 amino acids: CASSEVAGSTDTQYF. In DNA form, the CDR3 reads TGTGCCAGCAGTGAAGTAGCGGGAAGCACAGATACGCAGTATTTT.

This clone was detected a few times. The V call is TRBV6-6, the J call TRBJ2-5; possible D gene TRBD2, 6 bases. The CDR3 runs to 15 residues. The V gene lost 3 bases and the J gene lost 2 bases, with 13 bases spanning the gap. Germline assignment: CDR1 MNHNY and CDR2 SVGAGI (reference sequence). The CDR3 nucleotides read TGTGCCAGCAGTTATCTGGGTGGAGGGCAAGAGACCCAGTACTTC. Amino acid sequence: CASSYLGGGQETQYF.

The V call is TRBV4-3, the J call TRBJ1-1; TRBD1 matches 9 bases. CDR1 is LGHNA and CDR2 is YSLEER in the germline V gene. The CDR3 spans 13 residues. V trimming: 4 bases; J trimming: 8 bases; junction bases outside the gene matches: 5. The CDR3 reads CASSPHRGLEAFF. In DNA, the CDR3 is TGCGCCAGCAGCCCACACAGGGGGCTAGAAGCTTTCTTT.

The chain couples TRBV19 to TRBJ2-1; 7 bases are shared with TRBD1. The CDR3 is made up of 15 amino acids. With 3 bases clipped from V and 4 bases from J, the junction kept 6 bases outside the gene matches. The V gene's germline CDR1 is LNHDA and CDR2 SQIVND (reference sequence). The CDR3 loop is CASSMGQTLYNEQFF. The CDR3 nucleotides read TGTGCCAGTAGTATGGGACAGACTTTATACAATGAGCAGTTCTTC.

The chain has TRBV15 and TRBJ1-1; 7 bases map to TRBD1. The CDR3 covers 13 residues. J was trimmed by 7 bases and V by 1 base; bases with no gene match: 3. The germline gives CDR1 LNHNV, CDR2 YYDKDF (reference sequence). The CDR3 DNA is TGTGCCACCAGCAGAGTGGGGGACAGTGAAGCTTTCTTT. Protein sequence: CATSRVGDSEAFF.

The rearrangement joins TRBV2 to TRBJ1-2; D may be TRBD1 (6 bases). CDR1 is SNHLY, CDR2 FYNNEI, per germline. The V gene lost 11 bases and the J gene lost 6 bases, with 19 bases spanning the gap. CDR3 length equals 13 residues. CDR3 region: CASRGRVTNGYTF. The CDR3 region has the DNA TGTGCCTCGAGGGGGAGGGTTACCAATGGCTACACCTTC.

The V gene is TRBV28, the J gene TRBJ2-7; 9 nucleotides line up with TRBD1. The germline V gene has CDR1 MDHEN and CDR2 SYDVKM. The CDR3 spans 15 residues. V dropped 2 bases and J dropped 3; count of bases not matched to a gene: 5. CDR3 sequence reads: CASSLPGTGNYEQYF. The CDR3 coding sequence is TGTGCCAGCAGTTTACCCGGGACAGGGAACTACGAGCAGTACTTC.

This chain links TRBV18 with TRBJ2-7, with 9 bases matching TRBD1. V gave up 2 bases and J gave up 3 bases; unmatched junction bases: 5. There are 15 residues in the CDR3. The V gene's germline CDR1 is KGHSH and CDR2 LQKENI. The CDR3 DNA sequence: TGTGCCAGCTCACCAAGGACAGGGGAACTCTACGAGCAGTACTTC. Translated: CASSPRTGELYEQYF.

CDR3 in amino acids: CASSGGYPGAEAFF. As DNA, the CDR3 is TGTGCCAGCAGCGGAGGTTACCCTGGGGCTGAAGCTTTCTTT. The chain couples TRBV5-4 to TRBJ1-1; D not certain. Trimming removed 4 bases from V and 6 bases from J, with 16 bases in between. Germline assignment: CDR1 SGHNT and CDR2 YYREEE (reference sequence). This CDR3 is 14 amino acids long.

The V and J genes are TRBV5-4 and TRBJ1-2; a weak D match, TRBD1 (6 bases). The CDR3 sequence is 14 residues long. V was shortened by 0 bases and J by 2 bases, with 8 bases between the two germline ends. CDR1 and CDR2 from the germline V gene are SGHNT and YYREEE (reference sequence). The CDR3 loop reads CASSLDRENYGYTF. CDR3 nucleotides: TGTGCCAGCAGCTTGGACAGGGAGAACTATGGCTACACCTTC.

This clone was seen a few times. Within the sample, other DNA sequences also encode this same CDR3. CDR3 nucleotides: TGTGCCAGCAGCTTGGTTCGGGGGGGTCGCACAGATACGCAGTATTTT. Translation gives CASSLVRGGRTDTQYF. The chain links TRBV5-6 to TRBJ2-3; 8 bases agree with TRBD2. V gave up 0 bases and J gave up 1 base; unmatched junction bases: 4. Germline-derived CDR1 and CDR2 are SGHDT and YYEEEE. CDR3 length equals 16 residues.

The rearrangement joins TRBV14 to TRBJ1-6; D is unresolved. Germline assignment: CDR1 SGHDN and CDR2 FVKESK. V was pared by 0 bases and J by 8 bases, with 11 bases between. The CDR3 runs to 15 residues. This CDR3 is CASSQDAGPYSPLHF. Here the CDR3 DNA reads TGTGCCAGCAGCCAAGACGCGGGCCCCTATTCACCCCTCCACTTT.

This clone appeared a few times. V and J are TRBV27 and TRBJ2-3; perhaps TRBD2 as D (6 bases). Germline V gene lookup returns CDR1 MNHEY and CDR2 SMNVEV (reference sequence). Between the trimmed V and J ends, which lost 5 bases and 0 bases, there was a span of 12 bases. This CDR3 is built from 15 residues. CDR3 in amino acids: CASSGREVSTDTQYF. CDR3 coding DNA: TGTGCCAGCAGTGGCAGGGAGGTGAGCACAGATACGCAGTATTTT.

The V and J genes are TRBV5-6 and TRBJ1-5; D remains ambiguous. The V gene's germline CDR1 is SGHDT and CDR2 YYEEEE. CDR3 length: 18 amino acids. The germline V and J ends were trimmed by 5 bases and 0 bases, with 21 bases remaining between them. The CDR3 nucleotides are TGTGCCAGCAGAATGATGGGGTGGGGAGAGAATAGCAATCAGCCCCAGCATTTT. Translation gives CASRMMGWGENSNQPQHF.

V is TRBV5-4 and J is TRBJ2-7; D uncertain. Germline lookup yields CDR1 SGHNT and CDR2 YYREEE (reference sequence). The CDR3 covers 13 residues. Trimming took 4 bases from V and 3 from J, leaving 11 bases between them. For the CDR3, the DNA is TGTGCCAGCAGCAAGACTGCTAACTACGAGCAGTACTTC. Its translation: CASSKTANYEQYF.